This T cell receptor (beta chain) was found in a study of cytomegalovirus exposure and HLA in healthy donors. The PCR employed 60 Vbeta primers together with 13 Jbeta primers. The protocol was immunoSEQ multiplex PCR, while the TCRdb copy is restricted to in-frame clones and leaves out a portion. The sample table includes under 100,000 clones. Details on this clone: What it binds is not known.

This CDR3 is built from 15 residues. Trimming left V 4 bases short and J 0 bases short, with 14 bases between. CDR1 and CDR2 from the germline V gene are SGHRS and YFSETQ. Overall study results and limits: In all likelihood, a cluster of highly shared sequence variants was a sequencing artifact.

The chain joins TRBV5-1 to TRBJ2-7; tentative D call: TRBD1 (6 bases). The sequenced sample consisted of PBMCs. This sequence originates from a man between 25 and 39 years old in good health and CMV-seronegative. The CDR3 sequence: CASSTSTGFSYEQYF. CDR3 in DNA: TGCGCCAGCAGCACAAGCACAGGGTTCTCCTACGAGCAGTACTTC.